A selection of T cell receptor beta chains follows, all from one sample in a study of T cell responses to AZD1222 COVID-19 vaccine. Only in-frame clones appear in the TCRdb table, and some are missing; sequencing was by immunoSEQ multiplex PCR. Counted here are 140,000 or so clones, about nine tenths occurring once; the ten biggest clones make up 1.9%. The sample in question was peripheral blood, obtained 28 days after the second AZD1222 dose. Receptors originate from an adult who received the AZD1222 COVID-19 vaccine. CDR3s include the opening cysteine and the closing phenylalanine or tryptophan. D genes are given only for firm matches. Clone size, where shown, is once, few, many, or a class for clones that have expanded.

abundance	d_gene	v_gene	j_gene	CDR3aa	CDR3nt
.	TRBD2	TRBV6-1	TRBJ2-1	CASSDWAGAYNEQFF	TGTGCCAGCAGTGATTGGGCGGGAGCATACAATGAGCAGTTCTTC
.	TRBD1	TRBV13	TRBJ1-2	CASSAPGQGARGYTF	TGTGCCAGCAGCGCGCCGGGACAGGGGGCCCGTGGCTACACCTTC
.	TRBD2	TRBV30	TRBJ2-1	CAWTLQAGRVEQFF	TGTGCCTGGACTCTACAAGCCGGGAGGGTAGAGCAGTTCTTC
.	.	TRBV6-6	TRBJ1-1	CASSRLQYRVWSTEAFF	TGTGCCAGCAGTCGCCTCCAATACAGGGTCTGGAGCACTGAAGCTTTCTTT
.	.	TRBV7-2	TRBJ2-7	CASSLVGQYEQYF	TGTGCCAGCAGCTTAGTAGGCCAGTACGAGCAGTACTTC
.	.	TRBV7-2	TRBJ1-3	CASSLWGTGNTIYF	TGTGCCAGCAGCTTATGGGGAACGGGAAACACCATATATTTT
.	TRBD1	TRBV11-2	TRBJ1-2	CASSFTNPTGSYGYTF	TGTGCCAGCAGCTTTACGAATCCGACAGGGTCGTATGGCTACACCTTC
.	.	TRBV10-2	TRBJ1-1	CASRGHMNTEAFF	TGCGCCAGCAGGGGACACATGAACACTGAAGCTTTCTTT
few	TRBD1	TRBV16	TRBJ2-7	CASSPPTGGSYEQYF	TGTGCCAGCAGCCCCCCGACAGGGGGATCCTACGAGCAGTACTTC
.	.	TRBV19	TRBJ1-5	CASMGSGESNQPQHF	TGTGCCAGTATGGGGTCGGGGGAGAGCAATCAGCCCCAGCATTTT
.	TRBD2	TRBV5-6	TRBJ2-5	CASSSRGLAGAETQYF	TGTGCCAGCAGCTCGAGAGGACTAGCGGGAGCGGAGACCCAGTACTTC
.	TRBD1	TRBV5-1	TRBJ1-2	CASSSNTGGYGYTF	TGCGCCAGCAGCTCTAATACAGGGGGCTATGGCTACACCTTC
.	.	TRBV9	TRBJ2-5	CASSLDRQGETQYF	TGTGCCAGCAGCCTCGACAGGCAGGGCGAGACCCAGTACTTC
.	.	TRBV6-6	TRBJ1-3	CASSYLGPLAGNTIYF	TGTGCCAGCAGTTACTTGGGACCGCTGGCCGGAAACACCATATATTTT
once	.	TRBV11-2	TRBJ2-7	CASSFGPDLDQQYF	TGTGCCAGCAGCTTCGGACCTGACCTGGATCAGCAGTACTTC
.	.	TRBV14	TRBJ2-1	CASSQMGAGSSYNEQFF	TGTGCCAGCAGCCAGATGGGGGCAGGGAGCTCCTACAATGAGCAGTTCTTC
.	.	TRBV2	TRBJ2-2	CASSGDVSGTGELFF	TGTGCCAGCAGTGGGGATGTGTCTGGCACCGGGGAGCTGTTTTTT
.	.	TRBV14	TRBJ1-1	CASSHGKNTEAFF	TGTGCCAGCAGCCACGGGAAGAACACTGAAGCTTTCTTT
.	.	TRBV5-1	TRBJ2-2	CASSLVVGELFF	TGCGCCAGCAGCTTGGTTGTCGGGGAGCTGTTTTTT
.	.	TRBV7-8	TRBJ2-3	CASSLSLPGSTDTQYF	TGTGCCAGCAGCTTATCCCTACCAGGAAGCACAGATACGCAGTATTTT
.	TRBD2	TRBV5-1	TRBJ2-1	CASSLGGGSYNEQFF	TGCGCCAGCAGCTTGGGCGGGGGATCCTACAATGAGCAGTTCTTC
.	TRBD1	TRBV29-1	TRBJ1-2	CSVGGGAVGYTF	TGCAGCGTAGGAGGGGGCGCGGTCGGCTACACCTTC
.	.	TRBV29-1	TRBJ1-2	CSVEGREAVYGYTF	TGCAGCGTTGAAGGCAGAGAGGCGGTCTATGGCTACACCTTC
.	TRBD1	TRBV5-6	TRBJ1-5	CASSVTGGEYQPQHF	TGTGCCAGCAGCGTGACAGGGGGCGAGTATCAGCCCCAGCATTTT
.	.	TRBV7-3	TRBJ2-1	CASSFSPGFGNEQFF	TGTGCCAGCAGCTTCTCCCCAGGGTTCGGCAATGAGCAGTTCTTC
.	TRBD1	TRBV7-3	TRBJ1-1	CASSLQGVENTEAFF	TGTGCCAGCAGCTTGCAGGGGGTTGAGAACACTGAAGCTTTCTTT
.	TRBD1	TRBV5-1	TRBJ2-1	CASSLAVGTGSGYNEQFF	TGCGCCAGCAGCTTGGCAGTAGGGACAGGGAGTGGCTACAATGAGCAGTTCTTC
.	TRBD1	TRBV25-1	TRBJ1-1	CASQGQGLDTEAFF	TGTGCCAGCCAAGGACAGGGATTAGACACTGAAGCTTTCTTT
.	.	TRBV12-5	TRBJ2-7	CASGLIGREQYF	TGTGCTAGTGGTTTGATAGGTAGGGAGCAGTACTTC
once	.	TRBV6-5	TRBJ2-1	CASSYSRDNEQFF	TGTGCCAGCAGTTACTCCCGGGACAATGAGCAGTTCTTC
.	.	TRBV19	TRBJ1-2	CASSIGVGGQSGYGYTF	TGTGCCAGTAGTATCGGTGTGGGTGGCCAGTCGGGCTATGGCTACACCTTC
.	TRBD1	TRBV5-6	TRBJ2-1	CASSLPTGAYEQFF	TGTGCCAGCAGCCTACCGACAGGGGCCTATGAGCAGTTCTTC
.	.	TRBV6-5	TRBJ1-1	CASRRDKNTEAFF	TGTGCCAGCAGGCGAGACAAGAACACTGAAGCTTTCTTT
few	.	TRBV7-9	TRBJ2-7	CASSETEISYEQYF	TGTGCCAGCAGCGAGACAGAGATCTCCTACGAGCAGTACTTC
.	TRBD2	TRBV30	TRBJ2-1	CAWCRLAESYNEQFF	TGTGCCTGGTGCAGACTAGCGGAGTCCTACAATGAGCAGTTCTTC
.	.	TRBV5-1	TRBJ2-1	CASSLIDNEQFF	TGCGCCAGCAGCTTGATAGACAATGAGCAGTTCTTC
.	TRBD1	TRBV6-5	TRBJ1-2	CASRPGGSYGYTF	TGTGCCAGCAGACCAGGGGGTTCCTATGGCTACACCTTC
.	TRBD1	TRBV7-8	TRBJ2-3	CASSLVIGGFTDTQYF	TGTGCCAGCAGCTTAGTTATAGGGGGCTTCACAGATACGCAGTATTTT
.	.	TRBV7-9	TRBJ2-1	CASSLTTSSYNEQFF	TGTGCCAGCAGCTTAACTACCAGCTCCTACAATGAGCAGTTCTTC
.	.	TRBV27	TRBJ1-1	CASRFWGMNTEAFF	TGTGCCAGCAGGTTCTGGGGAATGAACACTGAAGCTTTCTTT
.	.	TRBV6-1	TRBJ1-1	CASSEGGENTEAFF	TGTGCCAGCAGTGAGGGGGGGGAGAACACTGAAGCTTTCTTT
.	.	TRBV19	TRBJ2-7	CASSISPTSSYEQYF	TGTGCCAGTAGTATATCACCTACTAGCTCCTACGAGCAGTACTTC
.	.	TRBV7-9	TRBJ2-3	CASSAPERGTDTQYF	TGTGCCAGCAGCGCCCCGGAGCGGGGCACAGATACGCAGTATTTT
once	.	TRBV7-9	TRBJ1-2	CASSLKEKGYTF	TGTGCCAGCAGCCTGAAGGAAAAGGGCTACACCTTC
.	TRBD1	TRBV19	TRBJ1-2	CASSTSGGLRAGYTF	TGTGCCAGTAGTACGTCAGGGGGCTTAAGGGCTGGCTACACCTTC
.	.	TRBV5-1	TRBJ1-1	CASSLLTANTEAFF	TGCGCCAGCAGCTTGTTGACAGCGAACACTGAAGCTTTCTTT
.	.	TRBV6-1	TRBJ1-1	CASSDQGGTEAFF	TGTGCCAGCAGTGATCAGGGAGGAACTGAAGCTTTCTTT